Shown below are 21 T cell receptor beta chains from a single sample sequenced in a study of blood T cell repertoires in COVID-19. Here immunoSEQ multiplex PCR was the method, and the copy in TCRdb shows in-frame clones only, minus some. The sample has approximately 210,000 clones; just over 90% are singletons. The source material was peripheral blood. These receptors came from a man aged 30 to 39 with acute or convalescent COVID-19.

This sequence joins TRBV5-1 and TRBJ2-3; 7 bases match TRBD1. The CDR3 runs to 14 residues. The germline CDR1 and CDR2 sequences are SGHRS and YFSETQ. V lost 1 base, J lost 5 bases, and 4 bases stayed unmatched. Written as DNA, the CDR3 is TGCGCCAGCAGCTTGCAGGGGGAGATAGATACGCAGTATTTT. It codes for CASSLQGEIDTQYF. Based on the CDR3 plus reference TRBV5-1 and TRBJ2-3, the full variable domain is KAGVTQTPRYLIKTRGQQVTLSCSPISGHRSVSWYQQTPGQGLQFLFEYFSETQRNKGNFPGRFSGRQFSNSRSEMNVSTLELGDSALYLCASSLQGEIDTQYFGPGTRLTVL.

The rearrangement joins TRBV12-3 or TRBV12-4 to TRBJ2-4, with D perhaps matching TRBD1 (6 bases). Trimming shortened V by 2 bases and J by 6 bases, and 8 bases separated the two germline ends. The CDR3 loop spans 13 amino acids. CDR3 coding DNA: TGTGCCAGCAGTTTACCGGACAGAAACATTCAGTACTTC. Encoded protein: CASSLPDRNIQYF.

The rearrangement uses TRBV24-1 and TRBJ1-4; maybe TRBD1 (5 bases). V was shortened by 9 bases and J by 2 bases, with 12 bases between the two germline ends. The CDR3 spans 14 residues. Germline CDR1 reads KGHDR; CDR2 reads SFDVKD. CDR3 residues: CATFPRGTNEKLFF. The CDR3 DNA reads as TGTGCCACCTTCCCGCGGGGGACTAATGAAAAACTGTTTTTT.

This chain joins TRBV5-8 and TRBJ2-1; 8 bases map to TRBD1. The V gene's germline CDR1 is SGHTS and CDR2 YDEGEE. Trimming at V came to 1 base and at J to 4 bases, leaving 1 base not matched to a gene. The CDR3 has 14 amino acids. CDR3 loop: CASSLQGAYNEQFF. Written as DNA, the CDR3 is TGTGCCAGCAGCTTGCAGGGGGCATACAATGAGCAGTTCTTC.

V usage is TRBV19 and J usage is TRBJ2-6; D might be TRBD2 (5 bases). This CDR3 has 15 amino acids. Germline CDR1 LNHDA, CDR2 SQIVND (reference sequence). Trimming removed 4 bases from V and 0 bases from J, with 7 bases in between. The CDR3 nucleotides are TGTGCCAGTAGTAGAGGGATCTCTGGGGCCAACGTCCTGACTTTC. Protein product: CASSRGISGANVLTF.

In this sample, this clone turned up once. This chain connects TRBV20-1 to TRBJ1-5, with unresolved D. Trimming stripped 3 bases from V and 3 bases from J, with 9 bases between. Germline loops: CDR1 DFQATT, CDR2 SNEGSKA (reference sequence). CDR3 length equals 13 residues. CDR3 sequence reads: CSASNLNNQPQHF. The CDR3 region has the DNA TGCAGTGCTAGTAACTTGAACAATCAGCCCCAGCATTTT.

V usage is TRBV5-1 and J usage is TRBJ2-7, with D possibly being TRBD1 (5 bases). Per germline, CDR1 SGHRS and CDR2 YFSETQ. This CDR3 spans 13 amino acids. Deletions cut 1 base from V and 1 base from J, with 6 bases between. CDR3 protein: CASSLQGSYEQYF. CDR3 bases: TGCGCCAGCAGCTTGCAGGGTTCCTACGAGCAGTACTTC.

The chain's CDR3 is CATSVSRDRGQRVYTF. CDR3 nucleotide sequence: TGTGCCACCAGTGTCTCTCGGGACAGGGGGCAGAGGGTCTACACCTTC. This chain connects TRBV24-1 to TRBJ1-2, with 12 bases identical to TRBD1. CDR1 KGHDR and CDR2 SFDVKD come from the germline V gene. CDR3 length equals 16 residues. After removal of 5 bases from V and 10 bases from J, the junction contained 13 bases not matched to a gene.

The V and J genes are TRBV3-1 (or the pseudogene TRBV3-2) and TRBJ1-2, with D unresolved. V was shortened by 0 bases and J by 4 bases, with 15 bases between the two germline ends. Germline CDR1 and CDR2: LGHDT and YNNKEL (reference sequence). The CDR3 is made up of 16 amino acids. DNA for the CDR3: TGTGCCAGCAGCCAAGATGCAGGCCCGCTTACCTATGGCTACACCTTC. This sequence encodes CASSQDAGPLTYGYTF.

The genes are TRBV7-9 and TRBJ1-1; 7 positions agree with TRBD1. With V trimmed by 5 bases and J by 1 base, 4 bases remained unmatched. The V gene's germline CDR1 is SEHNR and CDR2 FQNEAQ (reference sequence). The CDR3 spans 14 residues. The CDR3 is CASSDQGGNTEAFF. The CDR3 bases are TGTGCCAGCAGCGACCAGGGGGGGAACACTGAAGCTTTCTTT.

The rearrangement joins TRBV19 to TRBJ1-3; weak D call: TRBD1 (6 bases). From germline, CDR1 is LNHDA and CDR2 SQIVND (reference sequence). The CDR3 spans 15 residues. The ends were cut back, 1 base at V and 4 bases at J, with 11 bases in the middle. The CDR3 DNA is TGTGCCAGTAGTATAGTAAGGGGGAAAGGAAACACCATATATTTT. Encoded protein: CASSIVRGKGNTIYF.

This clone was recorded once. The rearrangement links TRBV6-5 to TRBJ1-5; D might be TRBD1 (5 bases). Trimming left V 10 bases short and J 5 bases short, with 15 bases between. Germline CDR1 is MNHEY and CDR2 is SVGAGI. The CDR3 totals 13 residues. Written as DNA, the CDR3 is TGTGCCACCCTGGGGCAGGGCTATCAGCCCCAGCATTTT. This sequence encodes CATLGQGYQPQHF.

The chain has TRBV4-1 and TRBJ2-2, with D possibly TRBD1 on 5 matching bases. The CDR3 has 13 residues. Germline-derived CDR1 and CDR2 are MGHRA and YSYEKL. Trimming removed 2 bases at V and 6 bases at J, with 7 bases between. The CDR3 spells CASSQSGSGELFF. Written as DNA, the CDR3 is TGCGCCAGCAGCCAATCAGGGTCCGGGGAGCTGTTTTTT.

The J gene is TRBJ2-7, the V gene TRBV28, with D possibly matching TRBD1 (5 bases). CDR3 length: 15 amino acids. Germline V lookup: CDR1 MDHEN, CDR2 SYDVKM. The germline V and J ends were trimmed by 5 bases and 0 bases, with 14 bases remaining between them. This CDR3 is CASSPQGESSYEQYF. The CDR3 DNA reads TGTGCCAGCAGTCCGCAGGGTGAAAGCTCCTACGAGCAGTACTTC.

V gene TRBV11-2 combines with J gene TRBJ2-7, with 9 bases aligning to TRBD1. Trimming removed 5 bases from V and 3 bases from J; junction bases left unmatched: 8. Germline CDR1 and CDR2: SGHAT and FQNNGV. This CDR3 has 15 residues. The CDR3 sequence: CASSHPGQGNYEQYF. DNA for the CDR3: TGTGCCAGCAGCCACCCGGGACAGGGCAACTACGAGCAGTACTTC.

This clone appeared a single time. J is TRBJ2-1 and V is TRBV5-1; 7 nucleotides match TRBD2. The CDR3 extends over 15 amino acids. Germline V gene data show CDR1 as SGHRS and CDR2 as YFSETQ. The J segment lost 6 bases and the V segment lost 1 base, leaving 7 bases of the junction unmatched. The CDR3 reads CASSLTSANLNEQFF. CDR3 coding DNA: TGCGCCAGCAGCTTGACTAGCGCGAACCTCAATGAGCAGTTCTTC.

V is TRBV28 and J is TRBJ1-2; 7 nucleotides align to TRBD1. The V gene end was trimmed by 7 bases and the J gene end by 8 bases; junction bases not matched to a gene: 10. Germline CDR1 and CDR2: MDHEN and SYDVKM. The CDR3 sequence is 13 residues long. The CDR3 loop is CASMRWDSSGYTF. CDR3 sequence (DNA): TGTGCCAGCATGAGATGGGACAGCAGCGGCTACACCTTC.

The chain is built from TRBV4-1 and TRBJ1-3; D is possibly TRBD1 (6 bases). CDR3 length: 18 amino acids. Between the trimmed V and J ends, which lost 0 bases and 1 base, there was a span of 16 bases. Germline CDR1 is MGHRA and CDR2 is YSYEKL. CDR3 DNA sequence: TGCGCCAGCAGCCAAGATGGACGGACAGCTTCTTCTGGAAACACCATATATTTT. Protein: CASSQDGRTASSGNTIYF.

V usage is TRBV5-5 and J usage is TRBJ1-5, with a weak D call TRBD1 (6 bases). The CDR3 is 19 amino acids. V was cut by 0 bases and J by 0 bases, with 19 bases left in between. Looked up from germline, CDR1 is SGHKS and CDR2 is YYEKEE (reference sequence). The CDR3 loop is CASSLGVRGTLDSNQPQHF. DNA for the CDR3: TGTGCCAGCAGCTTGGGGGTAAGGGGGACCTTGGATAGCAATCAGCCCCAGCATTTT.

V is TRBV28 and J is TRBJ2-1; D not certain. The CDR3 has 14 amino acids. Trimming removed 4 bases from V and 3 bases from J, with 10 bases in between. CDR1 and CDR2 (germline): MDHEN, SYDVKM. The CDR3 DNA reads TGTGCCAGCAGTTCCCCGGGTAGCTACAATGAGCAGTTCTTC. Protein: CASSSPGSYNEQFF.

The gene calls are TRBV7-8 and TRBJ1-5, with no clear D. This CDR3 contains 13 residues. CDR1 is SGHVS, CDR2 FQNEAQ, per germline. V lost 4 bases, J lost 0 bases, and 4 bases lay in between. CDR3 sequence: CASSSNSNQPQHF. CDR3 nucleotides: TGTGCCAGCAGCTCAAATAGCAATCAGCCCCAGCATTTT.